Presented here are 27 T cell receptor beta chains from one specimen sequenced in a study of T-cell memory formation after mild COVID-19. Via MiXCR, TCRdb re-called the 5' RACE reads, giving one row per CDR3 protein. The profile shows approximately 500,000 distinct CDR3 sequences, roughly 23% of them singletons. Specimen: PBMCs or a T cell subset sorted from them (not recorded which). Source of these receptors: an adult woman who had mild COVID-19 (a few samples of this study predate the infection). Cell type and time point are not known.

The rearrangement uses TRBV7-2 and TRBJ2-5; D is perhaps TRBD1 or TRBD2 (5 bases each). This CDR3 has 14 amino acids. Germline V gene lookup returns CDR1 SGHTA and CDR2 FQGNSA. Trimming pared 3 bases from V and 5 bases from J, leaving 13 bases between. Here the CDR3 reads CASSLQRGGETQYF. The CDR3 DNA reads as TGTGCCAGCAGCTTGCAGAGGGGCGGTGAGACCCAGTACTTC.

The table lists this clonotype with a few counts. The chain recombines TRBV6-5 with TRBJ2-1; 7 bases are a match to TRBD1. The trim removed 7 bases at V and 12 bases at J, leaving 15 bases unmatched. The CDR3 consists of 14 residues. CDR1 and CDR2 from the germline V gene are MNHEY and SVGAGI. The DNA for the CDR3 is TGTGCCAGCACTTTATCCCACCCGGGGACAGTGCAGTTCTTC. Its translation: CASTLSHPGTVQFF.

The chain has TRBV7-9 and TRBJ1-3; the D is unclear. Trimming removed 9 bases at V and 0 bases at J, with 9 bases between. The CDR3 loop spans 13 amino acids. The germline V gene encodes CDR1 SEHNR and CDR2 FQNEAQ (reference sequence). CDR3: CASLLSSGNTIYF. The CDR3 DNA sequence: TGTGCCAGTCTACTAAGCTCTGGAAACACCATATATTTT.

In its sample, this clonotype was seen a few times. This chain connects TRBV7-9 to TRBJ2-7; D might be TRBD2 (5 bases). Germline CDR1 SEHNR, CDR2 FQNEAQ (reference sequence). This CDR3 has 15 amino acids. Trimming took 5 bases from V and 2 from J, leaving 16 bases between them. The DNA for the CDR3 is TGTGCCAGCAGCGTACTAGGAACCGGGACCTACGAGCAGTACTTC. This codes for CASSVLGTGTYEQYF.

This rearrangement joins TRBV24-1 to TRBJ1-5; 8 bases are shared with TRBD1. CDR1 and CDR2 from the germline V gene are KGHDR and SFDVKD. This CDR3 contains 21 residues. The trim removed 3 bases at V and 11 bases at J, leaving 29 bases unmatched. CDR3 nucleotide sequence: TGTGCCACCAGTGATACGGGACAGGAAGTTGTTTTCTCCCCCTACCTCTTGACCCAGCATTTT. Translation: CATSDTGQEVVFSPYLLTQHF.

This clonotype was seen only a few times. J is TRBJ1-6 and V is TRBV27; D remains ambiguous. The ends were cut back, 6 bases at V and 0 bases at J, with 9 bases in the middle. Looked up from germline, CDR1 is MNHEY and CDR2 is SMNVEV (reference sequence). This CDR3 is 15 amino acids long. The CDR3 here is CASSWESSYNSPLHF. CDR3 sequence (DNA): TGTGCCAGCAGCTGGGAGAGCTCCTATAATTCACCCCTCCACTTT.

J is TRBJ1-2 and V is TRBV27, with D uncertain. The ends were cut back, 6 bases at V and 8 bases at J, with 16 bases in the middle. This CDR3 spans 13 amino acids. Germline V gene lookup returns CDR1 MNHEY and CDR2 SMNVEV (reference sequence). As DNA, the CDR3 is TGTGCCAGCAGAGAGCCGGGTCAACAAGGCTACACCTTC. This translates into CASREPGQQGYTF.

The V and J genes are TRBV7-3 and TRBJ2-6; D not resolved. Trimming left V 3 bases short and J 3 bases short, with 6 bases between. This CDR3 is built from 14 residues. The germline V gene encodes CDR1 SGHTA and CDR2 FQGTGA. CDR3 residues: CASSFDFGANVLTF. The CDR3 DNA follows: TGTGCCAGCAGCTTTGATTTTGGGGCCAACGTCCTGACTTTC.

This clonotype was counted ten times or more. The rearrangement links TRBV5-1 to TRBJ2-2, with 8 bases aligning to TRBD2. J gave up 6 bases and V 0 bases, and 7 bases lay outside the gene matches. Germline lookup yields CDR1 SGHRS and CDR2 YFSETQ. The CDR3 runs to 16 residues. The CDR3 DNA is TGCGCCAGCAGCTTGGATGTTGCGGGGGGTTCCGGGGAGCTGTTTTTT. Amino acids: CASSLDVAGGSGELFF.

This clonotype was seen only a few times. CDR3 sequence: CASSYRQLVSPTEAFF. The DNA for the CDR3 is TGTGCCAGCAGTTACCGACAGTTAGTCAGTCCGACTGAAGCTTTCTTT. The rearrangement joins TRBV6-5 to TRBJ1-1; possible D gene TRBD1, 5 bases. The CDR3 contains 16 residues. V was pared by 2 bases and J by 5 bases, with 18 bases between. CDR1 and CDR2 from the germline V gene are MNHEY and SVGAGI.

The chain is built from TRBV4-2 and TRBJ2-7; 8 positions agree with TRBD2. The CDR3 runs to 15 residues. The germline V gene has CDR1 LGHNA and CDR2 YNFKEQ. The J segment lost 3 bases and the V segment lost 3 bases, leaving 7 bases of the junction unmatched. In DNA, the CDR3 is TGTGCCAGCAGCCATCTGGAGCGGGGGCTCTACGAGCAGTACTTC. Translation gives CASSHLERGLYEQYF.

A few counts support this clonotype. The chain recombines TRBV7-6 with TRBJ2-7, with unresolved D. Per the germline V gene, CDR1 is SGHVS and CDR2 is FNYEAQ. Trimming took 4 bases from V and 2 from J, leaving 9 bases between them. The CDR3 spans 13 residues. The CDR3 protein is CASSSKAPYEQYF. CDR3 bases: TGTGCCAGCAGCTCAAAGGCACCCTACGAGCAGTACTTC.

This clonotype was observed a handful of times. Compared with germline, one end of the junction differs, possibly owing to a read error. The chain joins TRBV19 to TRBJ2-3; D assignment may be TRBD1 or TRBD2 (5 bases each). Germline V gene data show CDR1 as LNHDA and CDR2 as SQIVND (reference sequence). The CDR3 has 13 residues. The CDR3 loop reads CASSKGSTDTQYF. In DNA form, the CDR3 reads TGTGCCAGTAGTAAGGGGAGCACAGATACACAGTATTTT.

The chain employs TRBV2 and TRBJ1-1; no clear D. Between the trimmed V and J ends, which lost 4 bases and 0 bases, there was a span of 15 bases. CDR1 is SNHLY and CDR2 is FYNNEI in the germline V gene. This CDR3 has 16 residues. The CDR3 DNA is TGTGCCAGCAGTGGAGACACCGGACGGTTGAACACTGAAGCTTTCTTT. It encodes CASSGDTGRLNTEAFF.

The chain employs TRBV9 and TRBJ2-7; TRBD1 matches 7 bases. The J segment lost 5 bases and the V segment lost 4 bases, leaving 15 bases of the junction unmatched. CDR1 is SGDLS and CDR2 is YYNGEE in the germline V gene. CDR3 length equals 16 residues. The CDR3 DNA sequence: TGTGCCAGCAGCCTGCAGGCCGAGACAGGGTTCCACGAGCAGTACTTC. As protein: CASSLQAETGFHEQYF.

The V and J genes are TRBV15 and TRBJ2-3, with 7 bases aligning to TRBD2. The germline V gene encodes CDR1 LNHNV and CDR2 YYDKDF (reference sequence). The CDR3 covers 16 residues. Losses at the gene ends were 2 bases for V and 1 base for J; bases not matched to a gene: 6. Here the CDR3 DNA reads TGTGCCACCAGCAGACGCTCGGGGAGGGGCACAGATACGCAGTATTTT. It is translated as CATSRRSGRGTDTQYF.

The rearrangement uses TRBV9 and TRBJ2-1; 9 bases align to TRBD2. This CDR3 has 16 amino acids. The germline CDR1 and CDR2 sequences are SGDLS and YYNGEE. After removal of 3 bases from V and 1 base from J, the junction contained 5 bases not matched to a gene. CDR3 sequence: CASSGRSGGSYNEQFF. The CDR3 DNA reads as TGTGCCAGCAGCGGACGAAGCGGGGGGTCCTACAATGAGCAGTTCTTC.

J is TRBJ2-5 and V is TRBV3-1, with D possibly matching TRBD2 (6 bases). Germline V gene data show CDR1 as LGHDT and CDR2 as YNNKEL (reference sequence). V dropped 4 bases and J dropped 1 base, with 10 bases sitting between them. This CDR3 comprises 14 residues. CDR3 DNA: TGTGCCAGCAGCCGGGGACTGGCCCAAGAGACCCAGTACTTC. This sequence encodes CASSRGLAQETQYF.

This clonotype showed up just a few times. V usage is TRBV7-9 and J usage is TRBJ2-1, with 15 bases matching TRBD2. The CDR3 loop spans 16 amino acids. Per germline, CDR1 SEHNR and CDR2 FQNEAQ (reference sequence). J gave up 9 bases and V 6 bases, and 9 bases lay outside the gene matches. CDR3 protein: CASRPGPGLAGGEQFF. CDR3 DNA: TGTGCCAGCAGGCCAGGACCGGGACTAGCGGGAGGTGAGCAGTTCTTC.

The V gene is TRBV24-1, the J gene TRBJ2-1, with 11 bases lining up with TRBD1. Germline CDR1 KGHDR, CDR2 SFDVKD. The CDR3 consists of 17 residues. Trimming cost V 4 bases and J 7 bases; bases outside gene matches: 11. In DNA form, the CDR3 reads TGTGCCACCAGTGACCAAGCCGGGACAGGGGGGGGGAATGAGCAGTTCTTC. Translation gives CATSDQAGTGGGNEQFF.

The CDR3 loop is CASSLTGKDAYEQYF. The CDR3 DNA sequence: TGCGCCAGCAGCTTGACAGGGAAGGACGCCTACGAGCAGTACTTC. The genes are TRBV5-1 and TRBJ2-7; a possible D gene is TRBD1 (6 bases). V lost 1 base to trimming and J lost 2 bases, with 13 bases between them. The CDR3 spans 15 residues. Germline V gives CDR1 SGHRS, CDR2 YFSETQ.

This clonotype was seen a handful of times. The chain joins TRBV5-1 to TRBJ2-7; 11 bases fit TRBD1. CDR3 length: 16 residues. Trimming removed 4 bases from V and 1 base from J; junction bases left unmatched: 7. The V gene's germline CDR1 is SGHRS and CDR2 YFSETQ. CDR3 residues: CASSRGQGGPSYEQYF. CDR3 bases: TGCGCCAGCAGCCGGGGACAGGGGGGCCCTTCCTACGAGCAGTACTTC. Together with reference TRBV5-1 and TRBJ2-7, the CDR3 gives the full variable domain: KAGVTQTPRYLIKTRGQQVTLSCSPISGHRSVSWYQQTPGQGLQFLFEYFSETQRNKGNFPGRFSGRQFSNSRSEMNVSTLELGDSALYLCASSRGQGGPSYEQYFGPGTRLTVT.

Ten or more counts support this clonotype. The chain recombines TRBV25-1 with TRBJ2-3, with 9 positions matching TRBD2. CDR3 size: 21 residues. Germline V gene sequence: CDR1 MGHDK, CDR2 SYGVNS. V shed 3 bases and J 0 bases; nucleotides not matched to a gene: 19. DNA of the CDR3: TGTGCCAGCAGTGAGGGCCGGACTCGGGGAGGACTAGCGACAAGCACAGATACGCAGTATTTT. Its translation is CASSEGRTRGGLATSTDTQYF.

The chain joins TRBV2 to TRBJ2-3; 7 bases align to TRBD1. J was trimmed by 2 bases and V by 6 bases; bases with no gene match: 11. This CDR3 contains 16 residues. Germline V gives CDR1 SNHLY, CDR2 FYNNEI. The CDR3 is CASRTLTGDNTDTQYF. Here the CDR3 DNA reads TGTGCCAGCAGAACACTAACAGGGGATAACACAGATACGCAGTATTTT.

The chain has TRBV5-6 and TRBJ2-5; D is uncertain. Germline assignment: CDR1 SGHDT and CDR2 YYEEEE. This CDR3 contains 15 residues. Trimming cost V 2 bases and J 5 bases, with 16 bases left between them. CDR3 sequence: CASSFSAGALETQYF. CDR3 coding DNA: TGTGCCAGCAGCTTCTCGGCCGGAGCCCTCGAGACCCAGTACTTC.

This chain connects TRBV5-1 to TRBJ2-3, with TRBD1 as a possible D gene (6 bases). Trimming removed 0 bases from V and 6 bases from J, with 8 bases in between. CDR1 is SGHRS and CDR2 is YFSETQ in the germline V gene. The CDR3 is 13 amino acids. CDR3 DNA sequence: TGCGCCAGCAGCTTGGGGACAGACGATACGCAGTATTTT. Its translation is CASSLGTDDTQYF.

The chain couples TRBV18 to TRBJ2-2; 10 nucleotides align to TRBD2. The J segment lost 3 bases and the V segment lost 6 bases, leaving 4 bases of the junction unmatched. The CDR3 has 15 amino acids. Germline V gives CDR1 KGHSH, CDR2 LQKENI. The DNA of the CDR3 is TGTGCCAGCTCCCAAGGACTAGCGGACACCGGGGAGCTGTTTTTT. Its protein is CASSQGLADTGELFF. The complete variable domain, with remaining parts taken from reference TRBV18 and TRBJ2-2, reads NAGVMQNPRHLVRRRGQEARLRCSPMKGHSHVYWYRQLPEEGLKFMVYLQKENIIDESGMPKERFSAEFPKEGPSILRIQQVVRGDSAAYFCASSQGLADTGELFFGEGSRLTVL.